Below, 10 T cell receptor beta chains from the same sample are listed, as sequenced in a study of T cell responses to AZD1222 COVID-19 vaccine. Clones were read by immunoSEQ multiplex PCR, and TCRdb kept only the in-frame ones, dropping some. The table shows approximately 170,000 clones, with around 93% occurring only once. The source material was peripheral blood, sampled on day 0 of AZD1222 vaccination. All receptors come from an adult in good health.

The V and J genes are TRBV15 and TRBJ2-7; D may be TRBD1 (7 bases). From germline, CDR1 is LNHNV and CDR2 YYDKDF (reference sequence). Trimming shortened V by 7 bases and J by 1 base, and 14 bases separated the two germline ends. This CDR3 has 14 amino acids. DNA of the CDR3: TGTGCCACCAACCAGGGGGGTTCATCCTACGAGCAGTACTTC. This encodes CATNQGGSSYEQYF.

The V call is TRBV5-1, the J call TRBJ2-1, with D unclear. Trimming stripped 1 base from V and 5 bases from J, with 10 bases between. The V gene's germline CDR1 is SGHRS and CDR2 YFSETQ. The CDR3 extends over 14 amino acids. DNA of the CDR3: TGCGCCAGCAGCTTGCTGGACCTTAACAATGAGCAGTTCTTC. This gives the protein CASSLLDLNNEQFF.

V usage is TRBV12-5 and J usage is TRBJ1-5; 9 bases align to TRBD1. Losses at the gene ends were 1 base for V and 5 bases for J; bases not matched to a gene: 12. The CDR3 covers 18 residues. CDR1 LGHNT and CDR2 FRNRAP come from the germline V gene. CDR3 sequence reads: CASGLGTGARPGDQPQHF. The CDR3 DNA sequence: TGTGCTAGTGGTTTGGGGACAGGGGCTCGTCCCGGCGATCAGCCCCAGCATTTT.

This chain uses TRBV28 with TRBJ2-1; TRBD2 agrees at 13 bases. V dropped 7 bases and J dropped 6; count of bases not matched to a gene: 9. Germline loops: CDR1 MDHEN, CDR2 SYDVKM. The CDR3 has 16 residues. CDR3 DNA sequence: TGTGCCAGCACCGACCCCGGGACTAGCGGGATCAATGAGCAGTTCTTC. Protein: CASTDPGTSGINEQFF.

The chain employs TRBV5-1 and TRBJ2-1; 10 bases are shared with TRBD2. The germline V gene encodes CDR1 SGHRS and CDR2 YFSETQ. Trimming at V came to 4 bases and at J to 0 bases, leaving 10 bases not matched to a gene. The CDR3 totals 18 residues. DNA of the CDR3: TGCGCCAGCAGCAGAGCGGGAGGGCCTTCGAGCTCCTACAATGAGCAGTTCTTC. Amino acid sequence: CASSRAGGPSSSYNEQFF.

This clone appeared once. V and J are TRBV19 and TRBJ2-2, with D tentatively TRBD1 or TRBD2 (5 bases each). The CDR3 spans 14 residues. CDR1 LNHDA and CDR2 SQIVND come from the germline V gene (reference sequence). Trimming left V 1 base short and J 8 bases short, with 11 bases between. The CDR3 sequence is CASSIGDPSGELFF. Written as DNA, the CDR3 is TGTGCCAGTAGTATAGGGGACCCGTCAGGGGAGCTGTTTTTT.

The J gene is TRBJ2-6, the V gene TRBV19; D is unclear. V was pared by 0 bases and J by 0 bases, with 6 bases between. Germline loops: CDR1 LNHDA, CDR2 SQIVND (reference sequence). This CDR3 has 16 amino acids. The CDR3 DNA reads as TGTGCCAGTAGTATAGAAGCTAACTCTGGGGCCAACGTCCTGACTTTC. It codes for CASSIEANSGANVLTF.

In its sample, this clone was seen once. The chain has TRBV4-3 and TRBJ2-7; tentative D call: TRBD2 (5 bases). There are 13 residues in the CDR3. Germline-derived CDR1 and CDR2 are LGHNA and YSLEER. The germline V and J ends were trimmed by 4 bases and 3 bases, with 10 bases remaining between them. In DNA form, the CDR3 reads TGCGCCAGCAGCCCAGGCCGGGACTACGAGCAGTACTTC. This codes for CASSPGRDYEQYF.

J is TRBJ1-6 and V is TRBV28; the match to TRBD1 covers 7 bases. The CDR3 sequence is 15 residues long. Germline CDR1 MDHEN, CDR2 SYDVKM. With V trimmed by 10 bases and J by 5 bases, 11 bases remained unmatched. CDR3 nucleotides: TGTGCCACCTCGACCGGGACAGCCAATAATTCACCCCTCCACTTT. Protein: CATSTGTANNSPLHF.

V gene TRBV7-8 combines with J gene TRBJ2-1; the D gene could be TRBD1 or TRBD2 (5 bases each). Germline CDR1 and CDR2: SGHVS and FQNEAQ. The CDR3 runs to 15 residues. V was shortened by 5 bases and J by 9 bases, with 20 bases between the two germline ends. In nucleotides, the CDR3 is TGTGCCAGCAGCCCCGGACTGGGGCGTTATGTTGAGCAGTTCTTC. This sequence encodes CASSPGLGRYVEQFF.